Listed below are T cell receptor beta chains from one sample, sequenced in a study of T cells in Graves' hyperthyroidism and ophthalmopathy. TCRdb recomputed calls from the multiplex PCR reads with MiXCR, one row per CDR3 protein. The data contain 500,000 to 650,000 distinct CDR3 sequences, 13% to 15% of them singletons. Sequenced sample: blood. Every receptor here comes from a woman aged 35 to 49 with Graves' hyperthyroidism. Each CDR3 is given with its conserved first and last residue. A D gene is named only where the DNA matches it firmly. Clone sizes are given selectively: once, few, many, or a class where the clone is expanded.

d_call clone_size j_call v_call cdr3_aa cdr3_nt
TRBD1 few TRBJ2-7 TRBV12-3/TRBV12-4 CASSPDRVNEQYF TGTGCCAGCAGTCCCGACAGGGTTAACGAGCAGTACTTC
NA many TRBJ2-1 TRBV27 CATKGMGANAEQFF TGTGCGACCAAAGGTATGGGAGCCAACGCTGAGCAGTTCTTC
NA many TRBJ2-4 TRBV7-8 CASKRQGLNIQYF TGTGCCAGCAAGCGACAGGGACTAAACATTCAGTACTTC
NA many TRBJ2-2 TRBV5-1 CASSLSTAGELFF TGCGCCAGCAGCTTGAGCACAGCCGGGGAGCTGTTTTTT
NA many TRBJ1-1 TRBV20-1 CSGRRDPDTEAFF TGCAGTGGTAGACGGGACCCCGACACTGAAGCTTTCTTT
NA NA TRBJ2-1 TRBV3-1 CASSLSSSGNEQFF TGTGCCAGCAGCCTTTCCTCATCAGGGAATGAGCAGTTCTTC
NA NA TRBJ2-7 TRBV27 CASSLSGGVYEQYF TGTGCCAGCAGTTTATCAGGGGGGGTCTACGAGCAGTACTTC
NA NA TRBJ1-5 TRBV19 CATRPASGPRNQPQHF TGTGCCACGCGACCGGCGTCTGGCCCACGCAATCAGCCCCAGCATTTT
NA NA TRBJ2-7 TRBV4-1 CASSRSTGTNSYEQYF TGCGCCAGCAGCCGAAGTACAGGGACCAACTCCTACGAGCAGTACTTC
NA many TRBJ1-1 TRBV6-6 CASSYSPLNTEAFF TGTGCCAGCAGTTACTCTCCACTGAACACTGAAGCTTTCTTT
NA many TRBJ1-6 TRBV7-8 CASSLSGPNSPLHF TGTGCCAGCAGCTTATCCGGGCCAAATTCACCCCTCCACTTT
TRBD2 many TRBJ2-1 TRBV7-2 CASSLAPSGYEQFF TGTGCCAGCAGCTTAGCGCCTAGCGGGTACGAGCAGTTCTTC
NA many TRBJ2-2 TRBV7-9 CASSAPRTATTNTGELFF TGTGCCAGCAGCGCCCCCCGGACAGCCACTACCAACACCGGGGAGCTGTTTTTT
NA many TRBJ2-5 TRBV2 CASSDGGAETQYF TGTGCCAGCAGTGATGGGGGCGCAGAGACCCAGTACTTC
NA many TRBJ2-1 TRBV2 CASSWSSYNEQFF TGTGCCAGCAGCTGGAGCTCCTACAATGAGCAGTTCTTC
NA NA TRBJ2-5 TRBV5-1 CASSLGGQEGTQYF TGCGCCAGCAGCTTGGGCGGACAGGAGGGGACCCAGTACTTC
NA many TRBJ2-7 TRBV28 CASSHGPRGPYEQYF TGTGCCAGCAGTCACGGCCCCAGGGGACCCTACGAGCAGTACTTC
NA many TRBJ2-2 TRBV30 CAWSGGNTGELFF TGTGCCTGGAGTGGGGGGAACACCGGGGAGCTGTTTTTT
NA many TRBJ2-1 TRBV11-2 CASSWSSADEQFF TGTGCCAGCAGCTGGTCTAGCGCCGATGAGCAGTTCTTC
NA many TRBJ1-6 TRBV3-1 CASSQRPGGASDSPLHF TGTGCCAGCAGCCAAAGACCCGGGGGGGCGAGTGATTCACCCCTCCACTTT
TRBD2 many TRBJ2-7 TRBV6-1 CASKTSGSYEQYF TGTGCCAGCAAAACTAGCGGGAGCTACGAGCAGTACTTC
TRBD2 few TRBJ2-3 TRBV20-1 CSAGKLGGSTDTQYF TGCAGTGCTGGGAAGTTGGGCGGGAGTACAGATACGCAGTATTTT
TRBD1 NA TRBJ1-2 TRBV9 CASSGQGANYGYTF TGTGCCAGCAGCGGCCAGGGGGCGAACTATGGCTACACCTTC
TRBD2 many TRBJ2-3 TRBV28 CASSLNRLAKGTDTQYF TGTGCCAGCAGTTTAAATCGACTAGCGAAGGGCACAGATACGCAGTATTTT
NA NA TRBJ1-1 TRBV20-1 CSASDGRTEAFF TGCAGTGCTAGTGATGGGCGGACTGAAGCTTTCTTT
NA few TRBJ1-6 TRBV5-1 CASSSGQSNSPLHF TGCGCCAGCAGCTCGGGACAATCAAATTCACCCCTCCACTTT
TRBD1 few TRBJ1-2 TRBV5-1 CASSLQGLEDGYTF TGCGCCAGCAGCTTACAGGGGCTAGAGGATGGCTACACCTTC
TRBD2 few TRBJ2-1 TRBV6-1 CASSEGLAGPNEQFF TGTGCCAGCAGTGAAGGTCTAGCGGGTCCCAATGAGCAGTTCTTC